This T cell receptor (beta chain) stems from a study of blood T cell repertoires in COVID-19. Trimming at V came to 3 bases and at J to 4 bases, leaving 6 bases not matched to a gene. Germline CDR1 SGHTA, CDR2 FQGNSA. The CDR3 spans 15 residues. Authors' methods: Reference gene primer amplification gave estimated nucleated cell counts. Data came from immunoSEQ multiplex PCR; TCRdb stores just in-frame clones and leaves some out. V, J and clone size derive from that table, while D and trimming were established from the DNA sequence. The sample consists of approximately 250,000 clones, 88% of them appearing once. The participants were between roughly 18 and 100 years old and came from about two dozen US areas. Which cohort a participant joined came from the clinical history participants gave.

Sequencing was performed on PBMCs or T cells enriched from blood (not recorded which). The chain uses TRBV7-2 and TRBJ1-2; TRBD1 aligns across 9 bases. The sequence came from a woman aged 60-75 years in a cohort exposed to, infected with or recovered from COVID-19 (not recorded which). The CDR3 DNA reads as TGTGCCAGCAGCTTCGGACAGGGGCAATCCTATGGCTACACCTTC. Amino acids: CASSFGQGQSYGYTF.